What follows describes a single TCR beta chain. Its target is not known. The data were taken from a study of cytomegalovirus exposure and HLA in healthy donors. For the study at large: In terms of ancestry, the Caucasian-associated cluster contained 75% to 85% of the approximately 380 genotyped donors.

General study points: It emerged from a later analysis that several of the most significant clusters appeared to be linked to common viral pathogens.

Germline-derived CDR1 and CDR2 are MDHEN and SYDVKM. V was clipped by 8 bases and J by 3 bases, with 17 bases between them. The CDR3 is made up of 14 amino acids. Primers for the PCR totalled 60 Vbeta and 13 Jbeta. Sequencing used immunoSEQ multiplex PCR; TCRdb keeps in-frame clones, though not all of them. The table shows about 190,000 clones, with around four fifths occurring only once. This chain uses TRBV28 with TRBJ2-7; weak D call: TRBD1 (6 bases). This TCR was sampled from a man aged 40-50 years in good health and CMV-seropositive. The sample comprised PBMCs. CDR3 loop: CASRRGRGGYEQYF. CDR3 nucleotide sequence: TGTGCCAGCCGCAGGGGTCGAGGAGGCTACGAGCAGTACTTC. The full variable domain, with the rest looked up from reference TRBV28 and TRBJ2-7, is DVKVTQSSRYLVKRTGEKVFLECVQDMDHENMFWYRQDPGLGLRLIYFSYDVKMKEKGDIPEGYSVSREKKERFSLILESASTNQTSMYLCASRRGRGGYEQYFGPGTRLTVT.